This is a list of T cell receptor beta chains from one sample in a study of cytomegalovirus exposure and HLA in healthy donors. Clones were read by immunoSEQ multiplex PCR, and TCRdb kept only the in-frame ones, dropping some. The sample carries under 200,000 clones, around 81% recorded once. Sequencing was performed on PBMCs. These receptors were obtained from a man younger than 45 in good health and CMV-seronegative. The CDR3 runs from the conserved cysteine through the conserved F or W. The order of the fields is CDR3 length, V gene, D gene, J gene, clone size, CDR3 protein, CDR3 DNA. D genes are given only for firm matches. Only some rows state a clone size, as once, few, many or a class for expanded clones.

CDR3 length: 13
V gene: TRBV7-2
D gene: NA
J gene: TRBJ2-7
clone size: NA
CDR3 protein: CASSQTTSTRQYF
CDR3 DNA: TGTGCCAGCAGCCAAACGACTAGTACACGGCAGTACTTC

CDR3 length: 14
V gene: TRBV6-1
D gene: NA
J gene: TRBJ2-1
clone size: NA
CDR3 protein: CASTALQGYNEQFF
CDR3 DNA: TGTGCCAGCACCGCGTTGCAGGGGTACAATGAGCAGTTCTTC

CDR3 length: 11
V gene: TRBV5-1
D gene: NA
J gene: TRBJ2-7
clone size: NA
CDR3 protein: CASSLAVEQYF
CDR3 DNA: TGCGCCAGCAGCTTGGCCGTCGAGCAGTACTTC

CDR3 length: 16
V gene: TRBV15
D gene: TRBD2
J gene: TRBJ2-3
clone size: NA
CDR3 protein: CATASWSGTIPDTQYF
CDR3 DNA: TGTGCCACAGCCTCGTGGAGCGGGACTATCCCAGATACGCAGTATTTT

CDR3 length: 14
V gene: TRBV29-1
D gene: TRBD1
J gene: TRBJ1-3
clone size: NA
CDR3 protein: CSVTGGAGGNTIYF
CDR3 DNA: TGCAGCGTTACAGGGGGCGCCGGGGGAAACACCATATATTTT

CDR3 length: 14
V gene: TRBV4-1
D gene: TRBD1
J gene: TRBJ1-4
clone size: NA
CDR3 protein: CASSQGQGQEKLFF
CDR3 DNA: TGCGCCAGCAGCCAAGGACAGGGACAAGAAAAACTGTTTTTT

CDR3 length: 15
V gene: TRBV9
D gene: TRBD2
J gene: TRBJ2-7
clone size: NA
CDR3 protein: CASSVTSGSGHEQYF
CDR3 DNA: TGTGCCAGCAGCGTTACTAGCGGGAGTGGCCACGAGCAGTACTTC

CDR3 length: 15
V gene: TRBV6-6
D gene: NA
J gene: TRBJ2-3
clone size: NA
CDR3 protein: CASSDSGLAADTQYF
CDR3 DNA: TGTGCCAGCAGTGATTCCGGACTCGCGGCAGATACGCAGTATTTT

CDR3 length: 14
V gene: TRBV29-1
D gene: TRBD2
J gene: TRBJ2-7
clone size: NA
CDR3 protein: CSVEILTSGSEQYF
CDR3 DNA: TGCAGCGTTGAGATCCTAACTAGCGGGAGCGAGCAGTACTTC

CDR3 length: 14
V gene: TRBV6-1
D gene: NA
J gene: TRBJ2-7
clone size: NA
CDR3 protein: CASSEVAAAYEQYF
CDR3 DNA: TGTGCCAGCAGTGAAGTAGCAGCCGCCTACGAGCAGTACTTC

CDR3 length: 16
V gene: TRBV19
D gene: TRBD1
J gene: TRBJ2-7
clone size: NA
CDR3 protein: CASSIDLGQGADEQYF
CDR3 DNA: TGTGCCAGTAGTATAGACCTAGGACAGGGGGCTGACGAGCAGTACTTC

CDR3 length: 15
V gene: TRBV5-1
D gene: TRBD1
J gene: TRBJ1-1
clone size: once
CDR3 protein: CASSKPRDRETEAFF
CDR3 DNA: TGCGCCAGCAGCAAACCCCGGGACAGGGAAACTGAAGCTTTCTTT

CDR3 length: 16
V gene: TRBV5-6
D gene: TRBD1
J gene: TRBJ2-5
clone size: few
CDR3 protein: CASSLGGQGAAKTQYF
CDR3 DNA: TGTGCCAGCAGCTTGGGGGGGCAGGGGGCGGCAAAGACCCAGTACTTC

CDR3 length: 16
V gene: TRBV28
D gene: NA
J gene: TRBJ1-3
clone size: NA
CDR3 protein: CASSRNGITSGNTIYF
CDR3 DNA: TGTGCCAGCAGTCGAAACGGGATCACCTCTGGAAACACCATATATTTT

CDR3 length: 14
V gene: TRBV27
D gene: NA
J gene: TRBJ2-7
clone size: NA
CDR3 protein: CASSLGAGPYEQYF
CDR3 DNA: TGTGCCAGCAGTTTAGGGGCAGGACCCTACGAGCAGTACTTC

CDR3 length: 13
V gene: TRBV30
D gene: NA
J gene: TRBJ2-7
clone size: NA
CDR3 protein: CAWSVLRGYEQYF
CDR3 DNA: TGTGCCTGGAGTGTTCTAAGAGGCTACGAGCAGTACTTC

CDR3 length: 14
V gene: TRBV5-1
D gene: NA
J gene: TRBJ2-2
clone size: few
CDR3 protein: CASSWTSITGELFF
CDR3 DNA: TGCGCCAGCAGCTGGACTTCGATAACCGGGGAGCTGTTTTTT

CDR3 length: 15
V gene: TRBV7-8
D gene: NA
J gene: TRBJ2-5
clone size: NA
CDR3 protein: CASSLPELAQETQYF
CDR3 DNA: TGTGCCAGCAGCTTACCCGAGCTTGCACAAGAGACCCAGTACTTC

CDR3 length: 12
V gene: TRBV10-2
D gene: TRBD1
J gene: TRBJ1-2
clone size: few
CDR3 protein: CASTTPGQGNTF
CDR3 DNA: TGCGCCAGCACCACCCCCGGACAGGGTAACACCTTC

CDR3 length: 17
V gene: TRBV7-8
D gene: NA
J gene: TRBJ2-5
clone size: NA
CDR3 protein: CASSLARQGIVQETQYF
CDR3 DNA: TGTGCCAGCAGCTTAGCGAGGCAGGGGATCGTTCAAGAGACCCAGTACTTC

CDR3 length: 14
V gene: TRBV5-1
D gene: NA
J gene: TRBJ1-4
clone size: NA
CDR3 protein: CASSLDRPNEKLFF
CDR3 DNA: TGCGCCAGCAGCTTGGACAGGCCTAATGAAAAACTGTTTTTT

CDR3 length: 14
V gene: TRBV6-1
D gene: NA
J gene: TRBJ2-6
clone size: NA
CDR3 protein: CASLQYSGANVLTF
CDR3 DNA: TGTGCCAGCTTGCAGTACTCTGGGGCCAACGTCCTGACTTTC

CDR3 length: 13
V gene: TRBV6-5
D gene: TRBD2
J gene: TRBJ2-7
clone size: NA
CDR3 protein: CASRGLAGTEQYF
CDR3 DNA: TGTGCCAGCAGGGGACTAGCGGGAACCGAGCAGTACTTC

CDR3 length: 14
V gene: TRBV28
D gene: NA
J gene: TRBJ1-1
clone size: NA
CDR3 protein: CASSSWGGAGEAFF
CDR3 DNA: TGTGCCAGCAGTTCCTGGGGAGGGGCCGGTGAAGCTTTCTTT

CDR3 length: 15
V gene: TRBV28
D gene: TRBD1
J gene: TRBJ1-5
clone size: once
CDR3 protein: CASSRRGQGNQPQHF
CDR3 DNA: TGTGCCAGCAGTCGCCGGGGACAGGGGAACCAGCCCCAGCATTTT

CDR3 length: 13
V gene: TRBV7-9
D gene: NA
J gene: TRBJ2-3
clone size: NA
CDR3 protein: CASSLGATDTQYF
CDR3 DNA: TGTGCCAGCAGCCTGGGGGCGACAGATACGCAGTATTTT

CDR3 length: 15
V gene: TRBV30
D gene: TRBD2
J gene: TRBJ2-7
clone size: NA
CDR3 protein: CAWGTSGSWSYEQYF
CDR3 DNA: TGTGCCTGGGGGACTAGCGGGAGTTGGTCCTACGAGCAGTACTTC

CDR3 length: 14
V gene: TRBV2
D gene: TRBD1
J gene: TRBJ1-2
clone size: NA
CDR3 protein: CASRGGQQFQGYTF
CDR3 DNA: TGTGCCAGCAGGGGGGGACAGCAATTTCAAGGCTACACCTTC

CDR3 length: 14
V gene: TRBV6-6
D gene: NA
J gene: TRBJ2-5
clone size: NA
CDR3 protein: CASSLDRFQETQYF
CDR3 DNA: TGTGCCAGCAGTCTGGACAGATTCCAAGAGACCCAGTACTTC

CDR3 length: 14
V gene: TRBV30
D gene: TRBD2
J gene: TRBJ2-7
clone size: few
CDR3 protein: CAWSAAGGPYEQYF
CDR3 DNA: TGTGCCTGGAGTGCTGCGGGAGGGCCCTACGAGCAGTACTTC

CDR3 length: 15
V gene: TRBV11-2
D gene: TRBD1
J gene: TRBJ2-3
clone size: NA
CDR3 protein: CASSPPGGGRDTQYF
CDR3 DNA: TGTGCCAGCAGCCCCCCAGGGGGTGGTAGAGATACGCAGTATTTT

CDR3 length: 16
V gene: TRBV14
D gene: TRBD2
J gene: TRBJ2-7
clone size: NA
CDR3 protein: CASSQELAGILYEQYF
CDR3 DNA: TGTGCCAGCAGCCAAGAACTAGCGGGGATCCTTTACGAGCAGTACTTC

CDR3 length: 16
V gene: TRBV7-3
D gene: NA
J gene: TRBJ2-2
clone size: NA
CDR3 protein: CASSLMGGGNTGELFF
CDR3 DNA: TGTGCCAGCAGCTTAATGGGAGGGGGGAACACCGGGGAGCTGTTTTTT

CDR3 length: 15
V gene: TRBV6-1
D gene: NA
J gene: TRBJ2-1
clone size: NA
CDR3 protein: CASSEKVTGYNEQFF
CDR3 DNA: TGTGCCAGCAGTGAAAAGGTCACAGGCTACAATGAGCAGTTCTTC

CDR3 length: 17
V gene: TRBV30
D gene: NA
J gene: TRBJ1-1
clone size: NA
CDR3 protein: CAWIRKGRGLMNTEAFF
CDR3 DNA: TGTGCCTGGATCAGAAAGGGCAGGGGCCTCATGAACACTGAAGCTTTCTTT

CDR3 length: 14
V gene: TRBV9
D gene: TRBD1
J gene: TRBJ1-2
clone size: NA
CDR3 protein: CASSGKQGAYGYTF
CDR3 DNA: TGTGCCAGCAGCGGGAAACAGGGGGCCTATGGCTACACCTTC

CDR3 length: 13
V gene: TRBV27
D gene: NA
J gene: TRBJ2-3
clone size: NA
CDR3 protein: CASRRTGTDTQYF
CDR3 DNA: TGTGCCAGCCGACGGACTGGCACAGATACGCAGTATTTT

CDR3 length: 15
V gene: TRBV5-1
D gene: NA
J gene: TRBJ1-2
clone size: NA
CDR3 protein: CASSLAVAGLDGYTF
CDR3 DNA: TGCGCCAGCAGCTTGGCCGTGGCGGGGTTGGACGGCTACACCTTC

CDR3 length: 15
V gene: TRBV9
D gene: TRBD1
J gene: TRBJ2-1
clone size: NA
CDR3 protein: CASSGTGTGWNEQFF
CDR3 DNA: TGTGCCAGCAGCGGGACTGGGACAGGGTGGAATGAGCAGTTCTTC

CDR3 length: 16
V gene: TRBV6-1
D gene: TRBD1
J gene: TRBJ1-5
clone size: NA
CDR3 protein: CASSVTSRGQRILKHF
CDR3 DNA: TGTGCCAGCAGTGTCACCTCACGGGGACAGCGGATTTTAAAGCATTTT

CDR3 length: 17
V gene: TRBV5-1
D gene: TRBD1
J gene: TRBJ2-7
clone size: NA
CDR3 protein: CASSLVSGTGGGGEQYF
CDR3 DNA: TGCGCCAGCAGCTTGGTTTCCGGGACAGGGGGCGGAGGCGAGCAGTACTTC

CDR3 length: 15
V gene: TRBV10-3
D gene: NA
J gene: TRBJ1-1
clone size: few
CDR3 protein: CAISSGRGKEGEAFF
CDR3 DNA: TGTGCCATCAGTTCGGGGAGGGGTAAGGAAGGGGAAGCTTTCTTT

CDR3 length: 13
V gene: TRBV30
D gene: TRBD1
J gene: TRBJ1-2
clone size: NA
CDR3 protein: CAWTTQGARGYTF
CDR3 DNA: TGTGCCTGGACCACTCAGGGGGCGCGGGGCTACACCTTC

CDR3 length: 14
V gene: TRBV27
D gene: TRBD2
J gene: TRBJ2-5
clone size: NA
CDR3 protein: CATQPGLARETQYF
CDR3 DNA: TGTGCCACCCAACCCGGACTAGCGCGGGAGACCCAGTACTTC

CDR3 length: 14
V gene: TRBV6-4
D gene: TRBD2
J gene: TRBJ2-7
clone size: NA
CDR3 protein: CASSDSTSGSEQYF
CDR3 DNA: TGTGCCAGCAGTGACTCGACTAGCGGGAGCGAGCAGTACTTC

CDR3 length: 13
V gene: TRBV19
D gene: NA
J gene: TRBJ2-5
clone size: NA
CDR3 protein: CASSIQGLETQYF
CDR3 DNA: TGTGCCAGTAGTATTCAGGGGTTGGAGACCCAGTACTTC

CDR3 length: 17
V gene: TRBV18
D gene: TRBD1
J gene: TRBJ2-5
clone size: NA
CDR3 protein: CASSSKILDRGAETQYF
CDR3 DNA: TGTGCCAGCTCATCCAAGATTTTGGACAGGGGAGCGGAGACCCAGTACTTC

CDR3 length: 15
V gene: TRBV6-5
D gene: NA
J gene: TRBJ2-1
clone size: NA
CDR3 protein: CASSYSPGSYNEQFF
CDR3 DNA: TGTGCCAGCAGTTACTCCCCCGGCTCCTACAATGAGCAGTTCTTC

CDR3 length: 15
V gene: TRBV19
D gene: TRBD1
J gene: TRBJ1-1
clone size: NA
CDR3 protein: CASSPRQGVNTEAFF
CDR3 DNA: TGTGCCAGTAGTCCACGACAGGGGGTGAACACTGAAGCTTTCTTT

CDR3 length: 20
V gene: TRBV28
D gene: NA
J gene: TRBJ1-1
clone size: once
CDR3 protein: CASSFRWVRAEDRMNTEAFF
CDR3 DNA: TGTGCCAGCAGTTTTAGATGGGTTAGGGCCGAGGACAGAATGAACACTGAAGCTTTCTTT

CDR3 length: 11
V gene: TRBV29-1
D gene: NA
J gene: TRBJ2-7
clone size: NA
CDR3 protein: CSVQKFYEQYF
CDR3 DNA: TGCAGCGTTCAGAAATTCTACGAGCAGTACTTC

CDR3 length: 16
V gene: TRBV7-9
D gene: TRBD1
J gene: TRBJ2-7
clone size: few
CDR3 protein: CASSSQTGTGAYEQYF
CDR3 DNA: TGTGCCAGCAGCTCACAAACCGGGACAGGCGCCTACGAGCAGTACTTC

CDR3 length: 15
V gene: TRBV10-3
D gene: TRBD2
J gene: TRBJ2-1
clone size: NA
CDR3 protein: CAIRGLAASYNEQFF
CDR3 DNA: TGTGCCATCAGAGGACTAGCGGCATCCTACAATGAGCAGTTCTTC

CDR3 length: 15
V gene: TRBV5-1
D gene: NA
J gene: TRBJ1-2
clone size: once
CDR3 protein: CASSLDGRANYGYTF
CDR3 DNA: TGCGCCAGCAGCTTGGACGGCAGGGCTAACTATGGCTACACCTTC